These 27 T cell receptor beta chains came from one sample sequenced in a study of cytomegalovirus exposure and HLA in healthy donors (dated by TCRdb to about 2017). Preparation of the library involved the immunoSEQ multiplex PCR assay. The multiplex PCR relied on a mix of 60 forward primers for TCR Vbeta segments and 13 reverse primers for TCR Jbeta segments. TCRdb stores this immuneACCESS table with in-frame sequences only. Part of the clones is absent; in the studies checked, under half of the shortfall reflects unresolved V genes, and no reason is known for the rest. Here the sample has 50,000 or so clones; about 57% occur a single time. The ten largest clones take up about 10% of the sample. Sequencing used PBMCs. The origin of the receptors is a human donor in good health.

The chain uses TRBV2 and TRBJ1-2; 10 positions match TRBD1. The germline CDR1 and CDR2 sequences are SNHLY and FYNNEI. The CDR3 runs to 17 residues. Losses at the gene ends were 3 bases for V and 2 bases for J; bases not matched to a gene: 9. The CDR3 here is CASSEDDRGLLNYGYTF. The DNA of the CDR3 is TGTGCCAGCAGTGAGGATGACAGGGGGCTCTTAAACTATGGCTACACCTTC.

V gene TRBV14 combines with J gene TRBJ2-2; TRBD1 aligns across 7 bases. The germline gives CDR1 SGHDN, CDR2 FVKESK. This CDR3 has 15 residues. J lost 5 bases, V lost 1 base, and 4 bases had no gene match. CDR3 DNA: TGTGCCAGCAGCCAAGTGGCAGGGGGAACCGGGGAGCTGTTTTTT. Translating gives CASSQVAGGTGELFF.

This clone was detected a few times. The CDR3 coding sequence is TGCGCCTTCGGGGGGCGTGGGAAAACTGAAGCTTTCTTT. It translates to CAFGGRGKTEAFF. The rearrangement uses TRBV5-1 and TRBJ1-1; tentative D call: TRBD1 (6 bases). Trimming shortened V by 10 bases and J by 5 bases, and 18 bases separated the two germline ends. The CDR3 has 13 residues. Germline CDR1 is SGHRS and CDR2 is YFSETQ.

This clone is a singleton in its sample. The chain has TRBV6-4 and TRBJ1-1; the match to TRBD1 covers 12 bases. Per the germline V gene, CDR1 is MRHNA and CDR2 is SNTAGT. This CDR3 has 15 amino acids. V was clipped by 10 bases and J by 5 bases; unmatched bases: 11. This CDR3 reads CATRTGQGASTEAFF. The CDR3 coding sequence is TGTGCCACGCGGACGGGACAGGGGGCGAGTACTGAAGCTTTCTTT.

This clone was seen only a few times. The rearrangement joins TRBV6-1 to TRBJ1-2; tentative D call: TRBD1 (6 bases). Per germline, CDR1 MNHNS and CDR2 SASEGT. V was clipped by 6 bases and J by 4 bases, with 12 bases between them. CDR3 size: 13 residues. In nucleotides, the CDR3 is TGTGCCAGCAGAACAGGGCTGAGCTATGGCTACACCTTC. This gives the protein CASRTGLSYGYTF.

The rearrangement links TRBV19 to TRBJ2-1; unclear D gene. This CDR3 is 13 amino acids long. Germline-derived CDR1 and CDR2 are LNHDA and SQIVND (reference sequence). Trimming stripped 0 bases from V and 12 bases from J, with 12 bases between. For the CDR3, the DNA is TGTGCCAGTAGTATAGAGGTTGGCAGTTTGCAGTTCTTC. Its protein product is CASSIEVGSLQFF. The entire variable domain, with the rest obtained from reference TRBV19 and TRBJ2-1, is as follows: DGGITQSPKYLFRKEGQNVTLSCEQNLNHDAMYWYRQDPGQGLRLIYYSQIVNDFQKGDIAEGYSVSREKKESFPLTVTSAQKNPTAFYLCASSIEVGSLQFFGPGTRLTVL.

The chain employs TRBV6-4 and TRBJ2-2, with 8 positions matching TRBD2. After removal of 6 bases from V and 5 bases from J, the junction contained 5 bases not matched to a gene. CDR1 is MRHNA and CDR2 is SNTAGT in the germline V gene. CDR3 size: 14 residues. CDR3 protein: CASRIAGITGELFF. CDR3 nucleotides: TGTGCCAGCAGAATAGCGGGGATTACCGGGGAGCTGTTTTTT.

The rearrangement links TRBV7-2 to TRBJ2-7, with D possibly TRBD1 on 6 matching bases. V gave up 6 bases and J gave up 3 bases, with 15 bases separating them. The germline gives CDR1 SGHTA, CDR2 FQGNSA. This CDR3 is built from 14 residues. CDR3 region: CASRRNRDRYEQYF. The CDR3 nucleotides read TGTGCCAGCAGACGCAACAGGGATCGCTACGAGCAGTACTTC.

V and J are TRBV6-5 and TRBJ1-4, with 8 nucleotides matching TRBD1. The germline V gene has CDR1 MNHEY and CDR2 SVGAGI. The CDR3 runs 15 residues. Trimming removed 5 bases from V and 3 bases from J; junction bases left unmatched: 5. The CDR3 region has the DNA TGTGCCAGCAGTGCTCTGGGACAGGCTAATGAAAAACTGTTTTTT. It encodes CASSALGQANEKLFF.

This chain joins TRBV6-6 and TRBJ1-2; TRBD1 aligns across 8 bases. V shed 1 base, J shed 6 bases, and the junction held 10 bases outside the gene matches. CDR1 MNHNY and CDR2 SVGAGI come from the germline V gene (reference sequence). The length of the CDR3 is 16 residues. CDR3 nucleotide sequence: TGTGCCAGCAGTTACTATTCCAACAGGGGGTCGGATGGCTACACCTTC. This gives the protein CASSYYSNRGSDGYTF.

CDR3 protein: CASSFRGGNGYTF. For the CDR3, the DNA is TGTGCCAGTAGTTTTCGGGGGGGGAATGGCTACACCTTC. The gene calls are TRBV19 and TRBJ1-2; a possible D gene is TRBD1 (5 bases). The CDR3 consists of 13 residues. Germline assignment: CDR1 LNHDA and CDR2 SQIVND (reference sequence). Trimming removed 5 bases from V and 6 bases from J, with 13 bases in between.

Details on this clone: A read error may account for a junction end that differs from germline. The chain is built from TRBV2 and TRBJ1-2, with D perhaps matching TRBD1 (6 bases). Per the germline V gene, CDR1 is SNHLY and CDR2 is FYNNEI. The CDR3 runs to 15 residues. In nucleotides, the CDR3 is TGTGCCAGCAGTGCTAACCACGGGACACTCAATGGCTACCCCTTC. It codes for CASSANHGTLNGYPF.

This clone was detected a few times. V and J are TRBV29-1 and TRBJ1-2; 11 bases are shared with TRBD1. The CDR3 spans 16 residues. Germline CDR1 reads SQVTM; CDR2 reads ANQGSEA. Trimming took 6 bases from V and 3 from J; bases not matched to a gene: 12. In DNA form, the CDR3 reads TGCAGCGTCCTTAGGCCACCGGGACAGGGGGACTATGGCTACACCTTC. Its translation is CSVLRPPGQGDYGYTF.

The chain is built from TRBV5-5 and TRBJ1-2; D remains ambiguous. This CDR3 region has 13 residues. Germline V lookup: CDR1 SGHKS, CDR2 YYEKEE (reference sequence). V was trimmed by 0 bases and J by 4 bases, leaving 7 bases between them. The DNA of the CDR3 is TGTGCCAGCAGCTTGGCCCCAGGCTATGGCTACACCTTC. Its translation: CASSLAPGYGYTF.

The chain carries TRBV7-6 and TRBJ2-7; D remains ambiguous. Between the trimmed V and J ends, which lost 2 bases and 6 bases, there was a span of 8 bases. The CDR3 length is 12 residues. Germline loops: CDR1 SGHVS, CDR2 FNYEAQ. The CDR3 region is CASSLMESEQYF. The CDR3 DNA sequence: TGTGCCAGCAGCTTAATGGAGAGCGAGCAGTACTTC.

The chain combines TRBV5-1 with TRBJ2-5, with 11 bases lining up with TRBD2. Germline V gene lookup returns CDR1 SGHRS and CDR2 YFSETQ. V shed 4 bases and J 5 bases; nucleotides not matched to a gene: 7. This CDR3 comprises 15 residues. This CDR3 is CASSLALAGGETQYF. The DNA of the CDR3 is TGCGCCAGCAGCCTAGCCCTAGCGGGGGGCGAGACCCAGTACTTC.

This clone occurred once. The chain employs TRBV4-3 and TRBJ1-1; D may be TRBD1 (5 bases). The germline CDR1 and CDR2 sequences are LGHNA and YSLEER. This CDR3 spans 15 amino acids. V lost 1 base and J 6 bases, leaving 15 bases between the germline ends. The DNA of the CDR3 is TGCGCCAGCAGCCAAGCGGGGGGACCCATGTCTGAAGCTTTCTTT. It yields the protein CASSQAGGPMSEAFF.

This clone was recorded a few times. V usage is TRBV6-4 and J usage is TRBJ1-1; D is unresolved. The V and J ends lost 0 bases and 1 base respectively, with 6 bases between them. CDR3 length equals 14 residues. From germline, CDR1 is MRHNA and CDR2 SNTAGT. In DNA form, the CDR3 reads TGTGCCAGCAGTGACTCGAACAGGAACACTGAAGCTTTCTTT. This encodes CASSDSNRNTEAFF.

In this sample, this clone turned up a few times. The chain combines TRBV7-9 with TRBJ2-3, with 9 bases identical to TRBD2. CDR1 and CDR2 from the germline V gene are SEHNR and FQNEAQ (reference sequence). CDR3 size: 15 residues. V lost 7 bases, J lost 4 bases, and 9 bases stayed unmatched. The CDR3 here is CASTAGAGGPDTQYF. The CDR3 DNA sequence: TGTGCCAGCACTGCGGGCGCGGGGGGGCCAGATACGCAGTATTTT.

This clone has more than one count but fewer than ten. This rearrangement joins TRBV6-1 to TRBJ2-1, with D possibly TRBD1 on 6 matching bases. Germline CDR1 is MNHNS and CDR2 is SASEGT. This CDR3 has 13 amino acids. V dropped 3 bases and J dropped 3 bases, with 6 bases sitting between them. DNA of the CDR3: TGTGCCAGCAGTGAGACAGGCTACAATGAGCAGTTCTTC. It specifies CASSETGYNEQFF.

The V call is TRBV23-1, the J call TRBJ2-7, with 9 bases fitting TRBD1. TRBV23-1 has ORF status, its function being uncertain. The length of the CDR3 is 19 residues. With V trimmed by 4 bases and J by 6 bases, 22 bases remained unmatched. CDR3 sequence (DNA): TGCGCCAGCAGTCCGGGACAGGGATATATCCGTACGGTGGTCAGCGAGCAGTACTTC. Amino acids: CASSPGQGYIRTVVSEQYF.

This clone was picked up a small number of times. The J gene is TRBJ2-2, the V gene TRBV6-6; TRBD1 aligns across 9 bases. Germline-derived CDR1 and CDR2 are MNHNY and SVGAGI (reference sequence). The CDR3 runs to 15 residues. The junction had 10 bases not matched to a gene; V was cut back by 7 bases and J by 7 bases. The DNA for the CDR3 is TGTGCCAGCATCACGGGACAGGGAGGCGACGGGGAGCTGTTTTTT. This encodes CASITGQGGDGELFF.

CDR3 in amino acids: CARTGTGKNYGYTF. Written as DNA, the CDR3 is TGTGCCAGGACCGGGACAGGGAAAAACTATGGCTACACCTTC. V and J are TRBV2 and TRBJ1-2; 9 bases line up with TRBD1. CDR3 length: 14 residues. Trimming at V came to 9 bases and at J to 2 bases, leaving 7 bases not matched to a gene. In germline, CDR1 is SNHLY, CDR2 FYNNEI. The variable domain in full, completed from reference TRBV2 and TRBJ1-2, reads EPEVTQTPSHQVTQMGQEVILRCVPISNHLYFYWYRQILGQKVEFLVSFYNNEISEKSEIFDDQFSVERPDGSNFTLKIRSTKLEDSAMYFCARTGTGKNYGYTFGSGTRLTVV.

The chain carries TRBV5-5 and TRBJ2-5; the match to TRBD2 covers 12 bases. V lost 0 bases, J lost 4 bases, and 10 bases stayed unmatched. Germline V lookup: CDR1 SGHKS, CDR2 YYEKEE (reference sequence). This CDR3 region has 18 residues. The CDR3 region is CASSLGPSGLAGGETQYF. The CDR3 coding sequence is TGTGCCAGCAGCTTGGGGCCATCGGGACTAGCGGGCGGAGAGACCCAGTACTTC.

V is TRBV6-4 and J is TRBJ2-3; 7 bases are a match to TRBD2. The junction had 10 bases not matched to a gene; V was cut back by 4 bases and J by 6 bases. Germline assignment: CDR1 MRHNA and CDR2 SNTAGT. CDR3 length equals 15 residues. The CDR3 DNA is TGTGCCAGCAGTGCTGCAAGCGGGGCGGCCGATACGCAGTATTTT. It encodes CASSAASGAADTQYF.

The chain combines TRBV9 with TRBJ2-7, with D possibly matching TRBD2 (6 bases). Trimming removed 3 bases at V and 6 bases at J, with 22 bases between. From germline, CDR1 is SGDLS and CDR2 YYNGEE. The CDR3 length is 16 residues. The CDR3 DNA sequence: TGTGCCAGCAGCGGAGCCCCCGGCAGGGCGGGGAGCGAGCAGTACTTC. Protein: CASSGAPGRAGSEQYF. Using reference TRBV9 and TRBJ2-7 for the parts outside the CDR3, the full variable domain is DSGVTQTPKHLITATGQRVTLRCSPRSGDLSVYWYQQSLDQGLQFLIQYYNGEERAKGNILERFSAQQFPDLHSELNLSSLELGDSALYFCASSGAPGRAGSEQYFGPGTRLTVT.

V is TRBV13 and J is TRBJ1-5, with a possible D match to TRBD1 (6 bases). Germline V gene lookup returns CDR1 PRHDT and CDR2 FYEKMQ (reference sequence). The CDR3 consists of 15 residues. Trimming left V 5 bases short and J 4 bases short, with 15 bases between. CDR3 DNA: TGTGCCAGCAGCCGCGGGGGGGGCAGTAATCAGCCCCAGCATTTT. It is translated as CASSRGGGSNQPQHF. The whole variable domain, filled in from reference TRBV13 and TRBJ1-5, reads AAGVIQSPRHLIKEKRETATLKCYPIPRHDTVYWYQQGPGQDPQFLISFYEKMQSDKGSIPDRFSAQQFSDYHSELNMSSLELGDSALYFCASSRGGGSNQPQHFGDGTRLSIL.